This TCR beta chain stems from a study of T cells in Graves' hyperthyroidism and ophthalmopathy. Points from the study as a whole: Also found in blood were most expanded thyroid clonotypes above 0.001.

Participants, patients aged 18 to 65, had newly diagnosed hyperthyroidism with a duration under 2 months. CDR1 is SNHLY, CDR2 FYNNEI, per germline. This CDR3 has 15 residues. V was shortened by 4 bases and J by 0 bases, with 9 bases between the two germline ends. Amplified TCR beta CDR3 regions came from RNA transcripts. The TCR CDR3 first-round RT-PCR relied on the HTBI primer set. TCRdb re-called the multiplex PCR reads with MiXCR, one entry per CDR3 protein. Of some 180,000 distinct CDR3 sequences listed, approximately 16% are singletons. In the case of this clonotype: Its antigen remains unidentified.

The chain employs TRBV2 and TRBJ1-4; no clear D. Sequencing used blood. The sequence came from a woman aged 45-65 years with Graves' hyperthyroidism. The CDR3 loop is CASSGIVATNEKLFF. CDR3 coding DNA: TGTGCCAGCAGTGGCATTGTTGCAACTAATGAAAAACTGTTTTTT. The full variable domain, completed using reference TRBV2 and TRBJ1-4, is EPEVTQTPSHQVTQMGQEVILRCVPISNHLYFYWYRQILGQKVEFLVSFYNNEISEKSEIFDDQFSVERPDGSNFTLKIRSTKLEDSAMYFCASSGIVATNEKLFFGSGTQLSVL.